Detailed here is one T cell receptor (beta chain). The entry originates in a study of OX40 agonist ivuxolimab in advanced cancers. Looking at the study overall: Checkpoint inhibitors had been given previously to about 38% of patients.

Clones were sequenced by immunoSEQ multiplex PCR, and TCRdb holds only the in-frame ones, with some missing. The profile shows about 62,000 clones, more than 85% of them singletons. This receptor was taken from an adult with an advanced solid tumor such as melanoma, head and neck, liver or kidney cancer. Sequenced material: CD4+ or CD8+ T cells sorted from blood, taken in a trial of the OX40 agonist ivuxolimab.

DNA for the CDR3: TGTGCCAGTTCCCAGGGGTTCGACAATGAGCAGTTCTTC. Protein product: CASSQGFDNEQFF. The V and J genes are TRBV7-9 and TRBJ2-1, with D maybe TRBD1 (6 bases). This CDR3 has 13 residues. Germline V CDR1 and CDR2: SEHNR, FQNEAQ (reference sequence). V was shortened by 9 bases and J by 5 bases, with 14 bases between the two germline ends.